Below, one T cell receptor (beta chain) is given with its context. This clonotype occurred many times. Its cognate antigen has yet to be identified. Nothing much larger sits one base from this clone, and base qualities are not available. After removal of 3 bases from V and 1 base from J, the junction retains 8 bases not matched to a gene. The germline V gene encodes CDR1 SNHLY and CDR2 FYNNEI. The CDR3 covers 17 residues, taking in both the cysteine and the phenylalanine. Only CDR3 DNA is held: 51 bases, read in frame from base 1. This sample is part of a study of regulatory T cells in long-lasting Graves disease listed by TCRdb under 2021. Turning to the overall study: To count as having persistent Graves' disease, a patient had to have received antithyroid drug treatment for over 5 years with TSH receptor autoantibodies remaining persistently positive. Persistent Graves' disease patients were compared with newly diagnosed Graves' disease patients by peripheral blood TCR sequencing and RNA sequencing. The study was registered as a clinical trial and conducted in China. A total of 35 or so samples were covered by TCR sequencing, comprising approximately 13 persistent and about 20 newly diagnosed Graves' disease patients. Antithyroid drugs had been taken for 10 to 13 years on average by persistent Graves' disease patients in the clinical cohort.

The library was built by means of multiplex PCR. TCRdb records Illumina HiSeq 4000 as the sequencer. To build TCR beta libraries, CDR3 regions were amplified by Arm-PCR using iRepertoire HTBI primers. Gel purification was performed on PCR products prior to sequencing. On the study's bioinformatics: Gene usage analysis of CDR3 amino acid clonotypes used the approximately 62 TRBV and around 13 TRBJ segments found across samples. COPE and FqMerger were used to merge the filtered high-quality paired reads into contigs. Contigs were aligned with BLAST to IMGT TRBV, TRBD and TRBJ reference genes, and CDR3 was defined per IMGT. Highly expanded clones were defined as clonotypes with a frequency above 0.1%. Repertoire diversity was measured by Shannon entropy, and V-J evenness by the Gini coefficient. A clonotype was considered public if more than one individual shared it. The raw public data were reprocessed by TCRdb itself: fastp quality trimming at Q25, MiXCR clonotype calling, in-frame beta chains only. For every CDR3 protein sequence, its rows merge into one entry that carries the most common genes and DNA. Here the V and J calls rest on TCRdb's processing, not on the authors' analysis. For this sample the table gives 450,000 or so distinct CDR3 sequences, of which around 20% were detected only once. Over 7.5% of the sample rests with the top ten.

General conclusions and limits of the study: Persistent patients shared more public clonotypes among themselves (around 2,500) than newly diagnosed patients did (about 1,000). The study examined only peripheral blood because the primary lesion, thyroid tissue, could not be accessed. Persistent disease showed preferential use of TRBV28, TRBJ1-2 and TRBJ2-5, whereas newly diagnosed disease favored TRBV20-1 and TRBJ2-1. Persistent Graves' disease patients showed lower TCR Shannon entropy and fewer highly expanded clones than newly diagnosed patients, suggesting clonal expansion. The small sample size was acknowledged by the authors as a limitation that may reduce accuracy. Only the TCR beta chain was sequenced and analyzed.

What the time point label conveys for this sample: persistent/refractory GD, antithyroid drugs over 5 years with positive TRAb. For both TCR sequencing and RNA sequencing, RNA was extracted from PBMCs using TRIzol. The diagnosis of Graves' disease followed American Thyroid Association guidelines. Recruitment of patients was carried out at an endocrinology department in Xi'an, China. Each patient gave approximately 10 milliliters of peripheral blood, collected in an EDTA anticoagulant tube. PBMCs were isolated by Ficoll Paque Plus density gradient separation without further T cell sorting. RNA quality was checked with an Agilent 2100 Bioanalyzer and agarose gel, and concentration with a NanoDrop 2000.

The chain is made from TRBV2 and TRBJ1-5; the junction holds 8 bases that match TRBD1. The source was peripheral blood mononuclear cells (PBMCs), collected when the disease was refractory, from a patient treated with antithyroid drugs. The receptor comes from a female donor with Graves disease. The sequenced DNA: TGTGCCAGCAGTGACCCTCCTTGGACAGGGAGCAATCAGCCCCAGCATTTT. Translated, it reads CASSDPPWTGSNQPQHF.